Sequencing of this TCR beta chain was carried out in a study of T cells in Graves' hyperthyroidism and ophthalmopathy. Study at large: Peripheral blood was acquired at first diagnosis, ahead of any therapy whatsoever. Study-level findings and limits: Blood also contained most expanded thyroid clonotypes above 0.001.

In regard to this clonotype: Its specificity is not known.

TCR beta CDR3 regions were amplified from RNA transcripts. The HTBI primer set drove a first-round RT-PCR of the TCR CDR3. TCRdb reprocessed the multiplex PCR reads via MiXCR and lists one record per CDR3 protein. Among about 640,000 distinct CDR3 sequences listed, about 15% were seen once. This CDR3 is 15 amino acids long. The germline V gene encodes CDR1 SGDLS and CDR2 YYNGEE. With 0 bases removed from V and 5 bases from J, the gap between germline ends came to 12 bases. Each person with ophthalmopathy scored at least 3 on the Clinical Activity Score, reached NOSPECS grade 4 or higher, and had been ill under 3 months. Criteria for exclusion of patients were uncontrolled infection, other autoimmune disease, pregnancy or lactation.

What was sequenced was blood. This chain joins TRBV9 and TRBJ1-5, with D possibly TRBD1 on 5 matching bases. This TCR was recovered from a woman between 45 and 60 years old with Graves' ophthalmopathy. Written as DNA, the CDR3 is TGTGCCAGCAGCGTAGATGGGCAGGGCTATCAGCCCCAGCATTTT. Encoded protein: CASSVDGQGYQPQHF.